The T cell receptor beta chain under discussion was sequenced for a study of blood T cell repertoires in COVID-19. Across the whole study: Acute and convalescent COVID-19 specimens originated in the United States, Italy and Spain. PBMCs, B-cell-depleted T cells, or T cells were the source of the cDNA or gDNA that made up the material.

In this sample, this clone turned up a few times. Germline V lookup: CDR1 MGHRA, CDR2 YSYEKL. V dropped 0 bases and J dropped 7 bases, with 16 bases sitting between them. The CDR3 has 15 residues. Libraries were prepared by immunoSEQ multiplex PCR; TCRdb keeps only in-frame clonotypes and omits some of them. Among tens of thousands of clones, about 88% were seen once, and the ten largest hold roughly 22%. This sequence originates from a man aged 70 or older in a cohort sampled during active COVID-19. Input material: peripheral blood. The chain couples TRBV4-1 to TRBJ2-7, with D perhaps matching TRBD2 (6 bases). Here the CDR3 reads CASSQDRTIRGEQYF. The CDR3 DNA follows: TGCGCCAGCAGCCAAGATCGGACTATTCGTGGGGAGCAGTACTTC.